Listed here are 15 T cell receptor beta chains from one sample, sequenced in a study of CXCR3-negative and CXCR3-positive naive CD8 T cells. Study-level points and caveats: In CXCR3-positive naive cells, the TRB CDR3s were more hydrophobic than in CXCR3-negative naive cells.

These TCRs' antigens remain unknown. All TRB cDNA libraries came from 5' RACE performed with UMI labels. TCRdb reprocessed the 5' RACE reads; each CDR3 protein has one entry and no DNA is given. The sample has 50,000 to 65,000 distinct CDR3 sequences, and its top ten clones hold roughly 0.8%. The sequencing sample was made of naive CXCR3+ CD8+ T cells from blood. This sample's subset: CD45RO-CCR7+CD27+CD95- naive CD8+ T cells expressing CXCR3 (TNR3+). The source of these receptors is a human donor in good health. Some clones in this sample may be carry-over from other donors' samples.

The chain has TRBV7-8 and TRBJ2-7; as DNA is missing, the TRBD2 call by TCRdb cannot be tested. Per germline, CDR1 SGHVS and CDR2 FQNEAQ. The CDR3 is made up of 13 amino acids. CDR3 region: CASTVGGLYEQYF.

CDR3 protein: CASSLRGASTLYEQYF. The genes are TRBV7-2 and TRBJ2-7; the D gene TCRdb calls, TRBD2, cannot be checked with no DNA. The CDR3 spans 16 residues. Germline loops: CDR1 SGHTA, CDR2 FQGNSA. Filled out from reference TRBV7-2 and TRBJ2-7, the complete variable domain reads GAGVSQSPSNKVTEKGKDVELRCDPISGHTALYWYRQSLGQGLEFLIYFQGNSAPDKSGLPSDRFSAERTGGSVSTLTIQRTQQEDSAVYLCASSLRGASTLYEQYFGPGTRLTVT.

The rearrangement uses TRBV7-9 and TRBJ2-7; TCRdb returns TRBD2, unconfirmable since there is no DNA. The CDR3 consists of 13 residues. Germline lookup yields CDR1 SEHNR and CDR2 FQNEAQ (reference sequence). CDR3 protein: CASGTSNSYEQYF. The whole variable domain, remainder taken from reference TRBV7-9 and TRBJ2-7, is DTGVSQNPRHKITKRGQNVTFRCDPISEHNRLYWYRQTLGQGPEFLTYFQNEAQLEKSRLLSDRFSAERPKGSFSTLEIQRTEQGDSAMYLCASGTSNSYEQYFGPGTRLTVT.

The CDR3 region is CASSQDRDTQYF. This sequence joins TRBV4-3 and TRBJ2-3. The CDR3 has 12 amino acids. CDR1 and CDR2 (germline): LGHNA, YSLEER.

J is TRBJ2-7 and V is TRBV29-1; TCRdb names TRBD1, which stays unverified in the absence of DNA. The length of the CDR3 is 15 residues. Germline V gene data show CDR1 as SQVTM and CDR2 as ANQGSEA. CDR3 amino acids: CSVEGPGNVAYEQYF.

This rearrangement joins TRBV7-8 to TRBJ2-5; as DNA is missing, the TRBD2 call by TCRdb cannot be tested. From germline, CDR1 is SGHVS and CDR2 FQNEAQ. The CDR3 is 14 residues long. This CDR3 reads CASSPQRTQETQYF.

This chain joins TRBV6-5 and TRBJ2-7; TCRdb indicates TRBD1, and absent DNA this call remains unverified. Germline CDR1 reads MNHEY; CDR2 reads SVGAGI. This CDR3 spans 13 amino acids. This chain's CDR3 is CATRTGGTYEQYF.

The V call is TRBV20-1, the J call TRBJ2-7; TCRdb reports TRBD2, a call that lacks DNA to check it against. This CDR3 region has 17 residues. Germline CDR1 is DFQATT and CDR2 is SNEGSKA (reference sequence). This CDR3 is CSARDFWASGGAYEQYF.

This chain connects TRBV7-6 to TRBJ2-2; TCRdb's D call of TRBD2 is untestable without DNA. CDR3 size: 18 residues. Germline V gene lookup returns CDR1 SGHVS and CDR2 FNYEAQ. The CDR3 protein is CASSLGPQRGGLAGELFF.

This chain links TRBV6-2 or TRBV6-3 with TRBJ2-2; without DNA, the TCRdb call of TRBD1 cannot be checked. CDR1 is MNHEY, CDR2 SVGEGT, per germline. This CDR3 has 14 amino acids. CDR3 in amino acids: CASNSGSDTGELFF.

The rearrangement uses TRBV3-1 and TRBJ2-1; TCRdb's D call, TRBD1, is unchecked because there is no DNA. The CDR3 consists of 15 residues. Germline values: CDR1 LGHDT, CDR2 YNNKEL (reference sequence). This CDR3 reads CASSRGDVGINEQFF.

The chain links TRBV4-2 to TRBJ1-1. Per the germline V gene, CDR1 is LGHNA and CDR2 is YNFKEQ. The CDR3 is made up of 15 amino acids. The CDR3 region is CASSQENRLNTEAFF.

The chain carries TRBV29-1 and TRBJ1-2; the TCRdb D gene call, TRBD1, has no DNA to confirm it. CDR3 length equals 11 residues. In germline, CDR1 is SQVTM, CDR2 ANQGSEA. CDR3 protein: CSARASYGYTF.

The chain carries TRBV10-3 and TRBJ2-1; checking the TCRdb D call of TRBD2 is not possible without DNA. CDR1 and CDR2 from the germline V gene are ENHRY and SYGVKD. The CDR3 is made up of 18 amino acids. CDR3 protein: CAISESPWRGSSYNEQFF.

The chain recombines TRBV4-3 with TRBJ2-1; TCRdb's D call of TRBD2 is untestable without DNA. The CDR3 covers 16 residues. Germline V gives CDR1 LGHNA, CDR2 YSLEER. The CDR3 is CASSLQLAGYENEQFF.